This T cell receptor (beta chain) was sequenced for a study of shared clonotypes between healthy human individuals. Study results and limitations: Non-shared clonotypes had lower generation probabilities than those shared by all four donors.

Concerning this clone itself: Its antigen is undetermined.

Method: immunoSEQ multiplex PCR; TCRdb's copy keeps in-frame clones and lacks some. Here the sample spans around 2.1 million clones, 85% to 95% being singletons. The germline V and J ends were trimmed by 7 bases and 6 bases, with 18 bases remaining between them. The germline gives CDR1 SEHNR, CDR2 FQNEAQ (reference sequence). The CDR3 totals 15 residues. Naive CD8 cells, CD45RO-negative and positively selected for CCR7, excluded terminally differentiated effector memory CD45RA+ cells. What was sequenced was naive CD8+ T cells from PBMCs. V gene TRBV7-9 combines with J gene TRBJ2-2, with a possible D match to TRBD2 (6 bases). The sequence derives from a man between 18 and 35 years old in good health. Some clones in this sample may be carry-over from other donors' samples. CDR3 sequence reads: CASTLGAEGPGELFF. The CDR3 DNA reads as TGTGCCAGCACCCTAGGAGCGGAGGGCCCCGGGGAGCTGTTTTTT.